What follows are 4 T cell receptor beta chains derived from one specimen sequenced in a study of CD8+ T cells in alopecia areata. Following RNA extraction, reverse transcription yielded cDNA that acted as the sequencing template. Sequencing used immunoSEQ multiplex PCR; TCRdb keeps in-frame clones, though not all of them. The sample lists about 140,000 clones, roughly 52% seen once, with roughly 15% in the top ten. Described treatment: oral pan-JAK inhibitor, 5-10 mg twice daily. The source was CD8+ T cells sorted from blood, collected at week 4, from a patient treated with tofacitinib. These receptors all stem from a human donor with alopecia areata.

This clone has just one count. V is TRBV5-1 and J is TRBJ2-5; TRBD1 aligns across 8 bases. The CDR3 has 14 residues. Germline CDR1 SGHRS, CDR2 YFSETQ. Unmatched junction bases numbered 5, after V lost 2 bases and J lost 5 bases. The CDR3 sequence is CASSFKQGAETQYF. Here the CDR3 DNA reads TGCGCCAGCAGCTTTAAGCAGGGGGCTGAGACCCAGTACTTC.

This clone has only one observation. The CDR3 region is CASSLSILQSYEQYF. As DNA, the CDR3 is TGTGCCAGCAGTTTATCGATACTCCAGTCCTACGAGCAGTACTTC. The chain joins TRBV27 to TRBJ2-7, with no clear D. CDR1 and CDR2 from the germline V gene are MNHEY and SMNVEV (reference sequence). The CDR3 spans 15 residues. The V end lost 0 bases, the J end lost 1 base, and 10 bases lay between the germline ends.

The chain links TRBV4-3 to TRBJ2-7; 7 bases are a match to TRBD2. This CDR3 is built from 15 residues. Germline assignment: CDR1 LGHNA and CDR2 YSLEER. The trim removed 0 bases at V and 1 base at J, leaving 3 bases unmatched. CDR3 in amino acids: CASSQDSGQSYEQYF. In DNA, the CDR3 is TGCGCCAGCAGCCAAGATAGCGGGCAGTCCTACGAGCAGTACTTC.

The V call is TRBV5-6, the J call TRBJ2-5; TRBD2 might be the D (5 bases). The CDR3 loop spans 13 amino acids. Between the trimmed V and J ends, which lost 3 bases and 3 bases, there was a span of 9 bases. CDR1 is SGHDT and CDR2 is YYEEEE in the germline V gene. CDR3 bases: TGTGCCAGCAGCTGGACTGGCGAAGAGACCCAGTACTTC. It yields the protein CASSWTGEETQYF. Full variable domain (outside the CDR3, taken from reference TRBV5-6 and TRBJ2-5): DAGVTQSPTHLIKTRGQQVTLRCSPKSGHDTVSWYQQALGQGPQFIFQYYEEEERQRGNFPDRFSGHQFPNYSSELNVNALLLGDSALYLCASSWTGEETQYFGPGTRLLVL.